What follows describes a single TCR beta chain. What it binds is unknown. PCR involved 60 Vbeta and 13 Jbeta primers. Measured with immunoSEQ multiplex PCR; TCRdb has only the in-frame clones, and not every one. Among around 150,000 clones listed, 75% were seen once. Trimming took 4 bases from V and 3 from J; bases not matched to a gene: 14. The CDR3 is 18 residues long. CDR1 is SEHNR and CDR2 is FQNEAQ in the germline V gene (reference sequence). This specimen belongs to a study of cytomegalovirus exposure and HLA in healthy donors. Findings of the study overall: A missense DCLRE1C variant was associated with V- and J-gene trimming of TCR beta chains in a later analysis, and an independent cohort replicated the association.

What was sequenced was PBMCs. This clonotype originated in a woman in her forties or fifties in good health and CMV-seropositive. V and J are TRBV7-9 and TRBJ2-3, with 9 positions matching TRBD2. DNA for the CDR3: TGTGCCAGCAGCTCCCCGGTATGGCGGGGGGGCCGGACAGATACGCAGTATTTT. As protein: CASSSPVWRGGRTDTQYF.